This T cell receptor (beta chain) was captured by sequencing in a study of shared clonotypes between healthy human individuals. Study summary: Donor composition was two women and three men, aged 18 to 49. Researchers assigned three CD4 naive, three CD4 memory, two CD8 naive and one CD8 memory plate to each donor. Study-wide results and caveats: It was observed that roughly 5% of naive CD4 clonotypes were shared across a handful of donors.

Each PCR replicate from the sorted subsets contained around 0.2 ug DNA, which is around 30,000 T cell genomes. TCRdb's table, derived via immunoSEQ multiplex PCR, lists solely in-frame clones and lacks some. The sample has 1.6 million or so clones, roughly 96% seen once. With respect to this clone: Antigen: not known.

Per the germline V gene, CDR1 is SGHAT and CDR2 is FQNNGV. The CDR3 consists of 12 residues. V lost 3 bases to trimming and J lost 5 bases, with 7 bases between them. This chain connects TRBV11-2 to TRBJ1-1; D not certain. Input material: naive CD4+ T cells sorted from blood. Subset noted: CD45RA+ positively selected. This sequence was found in a young man in good health. The CDR3 DNA sequence: TGTGCCAGCAGCTTGAAGGGAACTGAAGCTTTCTTT. This sequence encodes CASSLKGTEAFF.